The 14 T cell receptor beta chains below were found in one sample sequenced in a study of blood T cell repertoires in COVID-19 (dated by TCRdb to 2018 to 2021). Libraries came from the immunoSEQ multiplex PCR assay. TCRdb re-hosts the immuneACCESS table, in-frame sequences only. Its copies lack some clones; in the studies checked, an unresolved V gene accounts for under half of them, and the cause for the rest is not known. The sample table holds about 68,000 clones, of which over 75% were seen once. Approximately 25% of the sample is held by the ten biggest clonotypes. The sequenced sample was peripheral blood. These receptors came from a man in his fifties or sixties with acute or convalescent COVID-19.

The gene calls are TRBV15 and TRBJ2-5; no clear D gene. Trimming shortened V by 1 base and J by 5 bases, and 11 bases separated the two germline ends. This CDR3 spans 14 amino acids. Germline V gene sequence: CDR1 LNHNV, CDR2 YYDKDF (reference sequence). The CDR3 region has the DNA TGTGCCACCAGCAGAGTTCCTAGAATGGAGACCCAGTACTTC. Protein product: CATSRVPRMETQYF.

This clone was seen a single time. The chain links TRBV6-1 to TRBJ1-2; the D is unclear. Trimming stripped 1 base from V and 4 bases from J, with 10 bases between. The CDR3 is 14 amino acids. Germline V gene lookup returns CDR1 MNHNS and CDR2 SASEGT. The chain's CDR3 is CASSEVGDPYGYTF. CDR3 bases: TGTGCCAGCAGTGAAGTCGGGGATCCCTATGGCTACACCTTC.

The chain has TRBV11-2 and TRBJ2-1, with D perhaps matching TRBD2 (6 bases). CDR1 is SGHAT and CDR2 is FQNNGV in the germline V gene. V lost 5 bases and J 5 bases, leaving 16 bases between the germline ends. The CDR3 spans 15 residues. The CDR3 sequence is CASSGAASVHNEQFF. The CDR3 coding sequence is TGTGCCAGCAGCGGAGCTGCTAGCGTTCACAATGAGCAGTTCTTC.

The CDR3 DNA reads as TGTGCCAGCAGTGAAGGGGACAGAGGGCCCCAGCATTTT. Its translation: CASSEGDRGPQHF. The chain carries TRBV2 and TRBJ1-5; 7 bases align to TRBD1. Germline CDR1 SNHLY, CDR2 FYNNEI. The CDR3 extends over 13 amino acids. V was pared by 1 base and J by 9 bases, with 3 bases of the junction left unmatched.

This clone was counted once. The rearrangement joins TRBV3-1 (or the pseudogene TRBV3-2) to TRBJ2-2; possible D gene TRBD1, 6 bases. Trimming took off 1 base at V and 6 bases at J, with 9 bases between the two ends. Germline CDR1 and CDR2: LGHDT and YNNKEL (reference sequence). This CDR3 has 14 residues. In DNA form, the CDR3 reads TGTGCCAGCAGCCAAGGGGACATCGCCGGGGAGCTGTTTTTT. This gives the protein CASSQGDIAGELFF.

The chain uses TRBV30 and TRBJ2-3; 8 bases are shared with TRBD1. The CDR3 contains 15 residues. Trimming took 4 bases from V and 4 from J; bases not matched to a gene: 10. CDR1 is GTSNPN, CDR2 SVGIG, per germline (reference sequence). The CDR3 sequence is CAWIEGRGHPDTQYF. The CDR3, as DNA: TGTGCCTGGATTGAGGGCAGGGGGCATCCAGATACGCAGTATTTT.

The V call is TRBV30, the J call TRBJ2-7; 7 nucleotides line up with TRBD2. The germline V gene encodes CDR1 GTSNPN and CDR2 SVGIG (reference sequence). The CDR3 is 12 residues long. V lost 4 bases to trimming and J lost 4 bases; unmatched junction nucleotides: 4. The CDR3 DNA reads TGTGCCTGGAATGGGGGGGGGTACGAGCAGTACTTC. Amino acid sequence: CAWNGGGYEQYF.

V is TRBV11-2 and J is TRBJ1-1; D is perhaps TRBD1 (5 bases). Germline V gives CDR1 SGHAT, CDR2 FQNNGV. CDR3 length equals 15 residues. Trimming took 3 bases from V and 0 from J, leaving 11 bases between them. The CDR3 sequence is CASSLGHRMNTEAFF. DNA of the CDR3: TGTGCCAGCAGCTTGGGGCACAGGATGAACACTGAAGCTTTCTTT.

The sample holds one count of this clone. This chain connects TRBV13 to TRBJ2-3, with 8 nucleotides matching TRBD2. Germline V gene data show CDR1 as PRHDT and CDR2 as FYEKMQ (reference sequence). Trimming took 5 bases from V and 4 from J; bases not matched to a gene: 14. This CDR3 contains 17 residues. The CDR3 DNA follows: TGTGCCAGCAGCAAGAGGGGTGGTAGCGGGGTGGCAGATACGCAGTATTTT. Protein: CASSKRGGSGVADTQYF.

The chain uses TRBV5-1 and TRBJ2-1; 7 nucleotides align to TRBD1. The V and J ends lost 4 bases and 3 bases, in that order; junction bases with no gene match: 10. This CDR3 is built from 16 residues. The germline V gene encodes CDR1 SGHRS and CDR2 YFSETQ. The CDR3 protein is CASSPGWTGGYNEQFF. In nucleotides, the CDR3 is TGCGCCAGCAGCCCGGGATGGACAGGTGGCTACAATGAGCAGTTCTTC.

The chain joins TRBV19 to TRBJ1-1; D gene uncertain. CDR1 is LNHDA and CDR2 is SQIVND in the germline V gene (reference sequence). With 3 bases removed from V and 5 bases from J, the gap between germline ends came to 10 bases. There are 13 residues in the CDR3. The CDR3: CASSISSGTEAFF. CDR3 DNA sequence: TGTGCCAGTAGTATCTCCTCGGGTACTGAAGCTTTCTTT.

This clone was recorded once. CDR3 in amino acids: CASKGDQAAETQYF. Here the CDR3 DNA reads TGTGCCAGTAAGGGGGATCAAGCTGCAGAGACCCAGTACTTC. The chain joins TRBV19 to TRBJ2-5; possible D gene TRBD1, 6 bases. V was cut by 7 bases and J by 4 bases, with 16 bases left in between. The CDR3 runs 14 residues. Germline CDR1 reads LNHDA; CDR2 reads SQIVND (reference sequence).

The chain joins TRBV27 to TRBJ1-2, with TRBD1 matching over 9 bases. V trimming: 6 bases; J trimming: 4 bases; junction bases outside the gene matches: 15. CDR1 and CDR2 from the germline V gene are MNHEY and SMNVEV (reference sequence). The CDR3 loop spans 17 amino acids. CDR3 residues: CASSSNGRDRDRYGYTF. The CDR3, as DNA: TGTGCCAGCAGCTCAAACGGCCGGGACAGGGACCGCTATGGCTACACCTTC.

The chain is built from TRBV15 and TRBJ1-3, with 8 bases that match TRBD1. With 0 bases clipped from V and 2 bases from J, the junction kept 0 bases outside the gene matches. The germline V gene encodes CDR1 LNHNV and CDR2 YYDKDF (reference sequence). The CDR3 has 15 amino acids. In DNA form, the CDR3 reads TGTGCCACCAGCAGAGACAGGGGGCCTGGAAACACCATATATTTT. Protein: CATSRDRGPGNTIYF. Full variable domain (remainder filled in from reference TRBV15 and TRBJ1-3): DAMVIQNPRYQVTQFGKPVTLSCSQTLNHNVMYWYQQKSSQAPKLLFHYYDKDFNNEADTPDNFQSRRPNTSFCFLDIRSPGLGDTAMYLCATSRDRGPGNTIYFGEGSWLTVV.